Listed below are T cell receptor beta chains from one sample, sequenced in a study of PD-1 blockade in classical Hodgkin lymphoma. Assay used: immunoSEQ multiplex PCR; TCRdb lists only in-frame clones, some missing. The sample has more than 90,000 clones, about four fifths seen once. The material was peripheral blood mononuclear cells (PBMCs), obtained before the second cycle of nivolumab. The source of these receptors is a human donor with classical Hodgkin lymphoma. Each CDR3 is given with its conserved first and last residue.

>15|TRBJ2-4|TRBV28
CASSQIAGAENIQYF
>18|TRBJ2-7|TRBV28
CASSLNVDEGRFSYEQYF
>15|TRBJ1-2|TRBV4-1
CASSQERGGVYGYTF
>13|TRBJ2-1|TRBV5-4
CASSLVSYNEQFF
>13|TRBJ1-3|TRBV19
CATREGSGNTIYF
>17|TRBJ1-4|TRBV18
CASSPGQGRGIGEKLFF
>13|TRBJ1-2|TRBV30
CAWSVGQDDGYTF
>10|TRBJ1-1|TRBV30
CACFTTEAFF
>14|TRBJ2-2|TRBV10-3
CAISESTGAGELFF
>15|TRBJ1-1|TRBV5-1
CASSSSGTGNTEAFF
>15|TRBJ2-7|TRBV5-1
CASSLAQAGAGEQYF
>15|TRBJ1-5|TRBV28
CASSFTGTINQPQHF
>15|TRBJ2-2|TRBV5-1
CASTTGTSSPGELFF
>13|TRBJ2-7|TRBV2
CASDREGAYEQYF
>17|TRBJ1-3|TRBV5-6
CASSWARGLSSGNTIYF
>13|TRBJ2-7|TRBV7-9
CASSFGYLYEQYF
>12|TRBJ2-1|TRBV10-3
CAISGQGNEQFF
>15|TRBJ1-5|TRBV28
CASSPGQFSNQPQHF
>17|TRBJ2-2|TRBV9
CASSAFTGTVNPGELFF
>15|TRBJ2-2|TRBV7-3
CASSLGTSGLGELFF
>15|TRBJ1-1|TRBV19
CASSIRGQRNTEAFF
>16|TRBJ2-1|TRBV19
CASSIISSREPNEQFF
>15|TRBJ2-3|TRBV4-1
CASSQGLSGRGTQYF
>16|TRBJ2-1|TRBV4-3
CASSQDGLAGGDEQFF
>13|TRBJ2-5|TRBV29-1
CSVVGLLQETQYF
>11|TRBJ1-2|TRBV2
CASPGKGGYTF
>16|TRBJ2-3|TRBV5-4
CASSYGRRQGADTQYF
>13|TRBJ1-5|TRBV19
CASSRDSNQPQHF
>14|TRBJ1-2|TRBV6-5
CASSYSGEAQGYTF
>15|TRBJ2-3|TRBV19
CASSPGLASRDTQYF
>16|TRBJ2-7|TRBV7-8
CASSITSTSPTYEQYF
>14|TRBJ1-5|TRBV29-1
CSVATGNSNQPQHF
>16|TRBJ1-1|TRBV7-2
CASSLQPPGQGTEAFF
>14|TRBJ2-7|TRBV4-3
CASSQDPRAYEQYF
>13|TRBJ2-2|TRBV10-3
CAISYDYTGELFF
>13|TRBJ2-2|TRBV29-1
CSVGARSTGELFF
>15|TRBJ1-2|TRBV2
CASSLKTGGVYGYTF
>13|TRBJ1-3|TRBV5-1
CASSEVPGNTIYF
>15|TRBJ1-3|TRBV28
CASSPTDREGNTIYF
>17|TRBJ1-2|TRBV15
CATSRDYQDVANYGYTF
>16|TRBJ2-1|TRBV21-1
CASSKESIRATNEQFF
>15|TRBJ2-7|TRBV19
CASSIELAGAYEQYF
>13|TRBJ1-1|TRBV27
CASSFTGGTEAFF
>13|TRBJ2-7|TRBV30
CAWSTGGPYEQYF